The 9 T cell receptor beta chains reported below all come from one sample, sequenced in a study of response to subunit inactivated influenza vaccine. MiXCR was run by TCRdb on the RT-PCR reads, yielding one entry per CDR3 protein. Here the sample spans approximately 570,000 distinct CDR3 sequences, 6% to 9% being singletons. The material was PBMCs from blood, obtained less than 30 months after vaccination. The receptors were gathered from a man in his fifties or sixties who received an inactivated influenza vaccine.

The sample holds a few counts of this clonotype. This chain connects TRBV20-1 to TRBJ2-7, with 12 bases aligning to TRBD2. Looked up from germline, CDR1 is DFQATT and CDR2 is SNEGSKA (reference sequence). V was pared by 3 bases and J by 6 bases, with 12 bases of the junction left unmatched. The CDR3 is made up of 16 amino acids. CDR3 DNA sequence: TGCAGTGCTAGGTTGGGGGGTGGACTAGCGGGGTCCGAGCAGTACTTC. This sequence encodes CSARLGGGLAGSEQYF.

This chain joins TRBV13 and TRBJ2-2; D may be TRBD2 (5 bases). The germline V gene has CDR1 PRHDT and CDR2 FYEKMQ (reference sequence). This CDR3 is 14 amino acids long. Trimming took 5 bases from V and 6 from J, leaving 13 bases between them. CDR3 nucleotide sequence: TGTGCCAGCAGCCCACAACTAGGATCCGGGGAGCTGTTTTTT. It yields the protein CASSPQLGSGELFF.

V usage is TRBV5-1 and J usage is TRBJ2-7, with D perhaps TRBD1 (6 bases). The germline V and J ends were trimmed by 3 bases and 2 bases, with 12 bases remaining between them. The CDR3 has 14 residues. The V gene's germline CDR1 is SGHRS and CDR2 YFSETQ. The CDR3 region has the DNA TGCGCCAGCAGCTCCCGGGACAAAGCCTACGAGCAGTACTTC. It yields the protein CASSSRDKAYEQYF.

The CDR3 is CASSPQDSRNEKLFF. CDR3 bases: TGCGCCAGCAGCCCCCAGGACTCCCGTAATGAAAAACTGTTTTTT. The chain joins TRBV4-3 to TRBJ1-4; D not certain. Looked up from germline, CDR1 is LGHNA and CDR2 is YSLEER. Trimming stripped 4 bases from V and 4 bases from J, with 13 bases between. The length of the CDR3 is 15 residues.

This clonotype was seen a few times. This chain links TRBV15 with TRBJ2-5; D unclear. Trimming cost V 0 bases and J 7 bases, with 15 bases left between them. This CDR3 has 15 residues. The germline V gene encodes CDR1 LNHNV and CDR2 YYDKDF (reference sequence). Here the CDR3 reads CATSRDSLGLGTQYF. CDR3 sequence (DNA): TGTGCCACCAGCAGAGATAGTCTAGGTTTGGGGACCCAGTACTTC.

This clonotype was seen a few times. The V gene is TRBV7-3, the J gene TRBJ2-1; 9 positions match TRBD2. The CDR3 sequence is 18 residues long. The V gene end was trimmed by 5 bases and the J gene end by 7 bases; junction bases not matched to a gene: 18. Germline values: CDR1 SGHTA, CDR2 FQGTGA. The DNA for the CDR3 is TGTGCCAGCAGCCAGAGCACTCCGGGACTAGCTCGGGTTAATGAGCAGTTCTTC. Amino acid sequence: CASSQSTPGLARVNEQFF. Together with reference TRBV7-3 and TRBJ2-1, the CDR3 gives the full variable domain: GAGVSQTPSNKVTEKGKYVELRCDPISGHTALYWYRQSLGQGPEFLIYFQGTGAADDSGLPNDRFFAVRPEGSVSTLKIQRTERGDSAVYLCASSQSTPGLARVNEQFFGPGTRLTVL.

This chain uses TRBV11-1 with TRBJ2-2; the D is unclear. The CDR3 covers 18 residues. CDR1 is SGHAT and CDR2 is FQDESV in the germline V gene (reference sequence). Trimming took 2 bases from V and 6 from J, leaving 22 bases between them. The chain's CDR3 is CASSLKKGLQPGAGELFF. The CDR3 DNA reads TGTGCCAGCAGCTTAAAAAAGGGCTTGCAGCCTGGGGCCGGGGAGCTGTTTTTT.

This clonotype was detected a few times. This chain links TRBV29-1 with TRBJ2-3; TRBD1 aligns across 7 bases. This CDR3 comprises 16 residues. The germline gives CDR1 SQVTM, CDR2 ANQGSEA. The V and J ends lost 0 bases and 1 base, in that order; junction bases with no gene match: 7. The CDR3 here is CSVEELTGLGTDTQYF. CDR3 sequence (DNA): TGCAGCGTTGAAGAACTGACAGGGTTGGGCACAGATACGCAGTATTTT.

This clonotype was detected a few times. V gene TRBV5-5 combines with J gene TRBJ1-5; TRBD1 matches 9 bases. This CDR3 contains 15 residues. Per germline, CDR1 SGHKS and CDR2 YYEKEE (reference sequence). Trimming took 4 bases from V and 6 from J; bases not matched to a gene: 8. DNA for the CDR3: TGTGCCAGCAGCAAGGACAGGGGCTGGGGTCAGCCCCAGCATTTT. This sequence encodes CASSKDRGWGQPQHF.